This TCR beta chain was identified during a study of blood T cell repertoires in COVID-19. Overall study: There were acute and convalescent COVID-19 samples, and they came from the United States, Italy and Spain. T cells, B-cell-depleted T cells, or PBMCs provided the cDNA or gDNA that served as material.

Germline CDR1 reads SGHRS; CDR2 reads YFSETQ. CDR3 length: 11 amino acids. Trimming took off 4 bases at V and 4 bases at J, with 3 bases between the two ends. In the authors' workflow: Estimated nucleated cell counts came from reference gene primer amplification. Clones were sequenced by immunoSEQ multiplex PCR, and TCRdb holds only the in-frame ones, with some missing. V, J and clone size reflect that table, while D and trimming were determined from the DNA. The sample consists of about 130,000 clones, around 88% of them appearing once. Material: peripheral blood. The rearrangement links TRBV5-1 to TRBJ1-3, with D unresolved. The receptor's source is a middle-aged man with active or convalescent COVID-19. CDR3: CASSQGNTIYF. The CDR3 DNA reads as TGCGCCAGCAGCCAGGGAAACACCATATATTTT.